This TCR beta chain was sequenced during a study of shared T cell receptors in the human thymus. Some clones are missing from TCRdb's copy, which holds only in-frame ones; the method was immunoSEQ multiplex PCR. The table records about 380,000 clones, about 95% of them present only once. This CDR3 contains 14 residues. Germline V gives CDR1 SGHDN, CDR2 FVKESK. V was cut by 4 bases and J by 3 bases, with 13 bases left in between. V and J are TRBV14 and TRBJ2-7; D is possibly TRBD2 (6 bases). Sequencing was carried out using thymocytes. The source of this sequence is a human donor. CDR3 in DNA: TGTGCCAGCAGCCCCTCCGGGACTTTCTACGAGCAGTACTTC. Translating it yields CASSPSGTFYEQYF.